Below, one T cell receptor beta chain is given with its context. The CDR3 has 18 residues. The data stem from a study of blood T cell repertoires in COVID-19. Whole-study context: T cells, B-cell-depleted T cells, or PBMCs supplied cDNA or gDNA.

Original processing notes: Amplification of reference gene primers was used by the study to estimate nucleated cell counts. Using immunoSEQ multiplex PCR, the repertoire was profiled, and TCRdb retains in-frame clones only, with some absent. Clonal size and the V and J genes are those of that table, whereas D and trimming came from the DNA. The sample lists about 100,000 clones, roughly 92% occurring once. The clonotype originates from a man aged 65 to 79 with acute or convalescent COVID-19. The chain carries TRBV21-1 and TRBJ2-1; the D call TRBD2 from the table was never checked on the DNA. TRBV21-1 is flagged as a pseudogene. Sequenced: peripheral blood. The DNA of the CDR3 is TGTGCCAGCAGCGTTCGTACCGGGACGGGGGAGACCGTTAATGAGCAGTTCTTC. It translates to CASSVRTGTGETVNEQFF.